This TCR beta chain stems from a study of blood T cell repertoires in COVID-19. Study-wide context: The United States, Italy and Spain supplied acute and convalescent COVID-19 samples.

TCRdb keeps only in-frame clones here, not all; method: immunoSEQ multiplex PCR. This sample yields roughly 200,000 clones, of which approximately 91% are seen a single time; around 17% belongs to the top ten. Trimming left V 8 bases short and J 7 bases short, with 12 bases between. Germline CDR1 LNHDA, CDR2 SQIVND (reference sequence). This CDR3 is 13 amino acids long. This sequence was found in a middle-aged man with COVID-19, enrolled during active disease. Specimen: peripheral blood. This rearrangement joins TRBV19 to TRBJ1-6, with unresolved D. CDR3 sequence reads: CASGNSWNSPLHF. The CDR3 region has the DNA TGTGCCAGTGGAAACAGCTGGAATTCACCCCTCCACTTT.